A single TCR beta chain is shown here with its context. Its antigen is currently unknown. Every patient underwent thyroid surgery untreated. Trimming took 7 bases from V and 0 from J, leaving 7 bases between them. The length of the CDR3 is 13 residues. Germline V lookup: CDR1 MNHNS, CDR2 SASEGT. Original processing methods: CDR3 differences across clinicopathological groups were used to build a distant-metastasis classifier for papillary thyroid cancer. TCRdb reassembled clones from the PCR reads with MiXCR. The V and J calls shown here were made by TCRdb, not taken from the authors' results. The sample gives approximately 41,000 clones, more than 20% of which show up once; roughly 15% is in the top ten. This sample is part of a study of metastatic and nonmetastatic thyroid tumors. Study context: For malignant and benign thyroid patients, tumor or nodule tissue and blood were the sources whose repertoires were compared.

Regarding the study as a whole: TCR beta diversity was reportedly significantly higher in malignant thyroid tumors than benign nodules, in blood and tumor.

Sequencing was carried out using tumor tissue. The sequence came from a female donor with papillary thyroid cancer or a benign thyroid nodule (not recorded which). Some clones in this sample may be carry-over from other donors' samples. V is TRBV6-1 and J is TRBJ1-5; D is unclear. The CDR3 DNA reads TGTGCCAGCAAAACTTCTAGCAATCAGCCCCAGCATTTT. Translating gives CASKTSSNQPQHF.